This T cell receptor beta chain came from a study of siplizumab effects on memory and regulatory T cells. Regarding this clone: Its matching antigen is unknown.

The CDR3 has 13 amino acids. V gave up 0 bases and J gave up 8 bases, with 11 bases separating them. Looked up from germline, CDR1 is SGHRS and CDR2 is YFSETQ. Study results and limitations: About 80-96% of proliferating CD4+ or CD8+ clones had no assignable naive or memory phenotype. Reactions containing siplizumab showed mappable alloreactive CD4+ clones averaging approximately 66% Treg-derived, versus about 27% in controls. Proof of suppressive function in proliferating Tregs from siplizumab cultures was not established.

The protocol was immunoSEQ multiplex PCR, while the TCRdb copy is restricted to in-frame clones and leaves out a portion. The table lists roughly 100,000 clones, about 93% of them singletons. The chain recombines TRBV5-1 with TRBJ1-2, with D unclear. This receptor was obtained from a human donor in good health. The material sequenced was CD4+ T cells sorted from blood. CDR3 loop: CASSLGQDKGYTF. DNA for the CDR3: TGCGCCAGCAGCTTGGGCCAGGATAAGGGCTACACCTTC.